One sample yielded the 15 T cell receptor beta chains listed below, sequenced in a study of CD8+CD57+ T cells in acquired aplastic anemia. TCR beta VDJ and CDR3 profiling used genomic DNA as template. TCRdb reanalysed the reads using MiXCR and keeps one entry per CDR3 protein. The sample contains 250,000 to 300,000 distinct CDR3 sequences, approximately 56% of which appear only once. What was sequenced was sorted CD4+, CD8+, or CD8+CD57+ T cells (not recorded which) from PBMCs. These receptor sequences come from a human donor with severe aplastic anemia or a healthy control (not recorded which).

This chain uses TRBV29-1 with TRBJ1-5; 11 bases line up with TRBD1. V trimming: 7 bases; J trimming: 4 bases; junction bases outside the gene matches: 3. The germline CDR1 and CDR2 sequences are SQVTM and ANQGSEA. The CDR3 is 13 residues long. CDR3 region: CSAGQGANQPQHF. The CDR3 DNA follows: TGCAGCGCAGGACAGGGGGCAAATCAGCCCCAGCATTTT.

On this clonotype itself: One end of the junction does not line up with germline, which may come from a read error. V is TRBV12-3 or TRBV12-4 and J is TRBJ1-2; 8 bases agree with TRBD1. The CDR3 contains 14 residues. CDR3: CAGRTQGQVDGYTF. The CDR3 coding sequence is TGTGCCGGCAGGACCCAGGGACAGGTAGATGGCTACACCTTC.

The count of this clonotype is one. The chain is built from TRBV20-1 and TRBJ2-3, with D perhaps matching TRBD1 or TRBD2 (6 bases each). CDR3 length: 15 amino acids. The ends were cut back, 0 bases at V and 5 bases at J, with 15 bases in the middle. CDR1 is DFQATT and CDR2 is SNEGSKA in the germline V gene (reference sequence). CDR3 DNA: TGCAGTGCTAGAGATCATCGGGGGCCTAGAGATACGCAGTATTTT. Translating it yields CSARDHRGPRDTQYF.

Only a few counts were recorded for this clonotype. The rearrangement links TRBV24-1 to TRBJ1-6; possible D gene TRBD1, 5 bases. Trimming pared 9 bases from V and 13 bases from J, leaving 15 bases between. From germline, CDR1 is KGHDR and CDR2 SFDVKD. The CDR3 is made up of 12 amino acids. The CDR3 protein is CATGIRGDPLHF. DNA for the CDR3: TGTGCCACCGGTATTCGTGGGGACCCCCTCCACTTT.

The chain combines TRBV24-1 with TRBJ2-1; 9 bases are shared with TRBD2. The V gene end was trimmed by 10 bases and the J gene end by 6 bases; junction bases not matched to a gene: 12. The germline CDR1 and CDR2 sequences are KGHDR and SFDVKD. The CDR3 contains 15 residues. DNA for the CDR3: TGTGCCACGGGCGCAGCGGGGGGTTTGGGCAATGAGCAGTTCTTC. As protein: CATGAAGGLGNEQFF.

The chain is built from TRBV5-1 and TRBJ2-1; 7 nucleotides align to TRBD2. V lost 4 bases and J lost 2; bases outside the gene matches: 6. Per the germline V gene, CDR1 is SGHRS and CDR2 is YFSETQ. The CDR3 is made up of 15 amino acids. The CDR3 DNA reads TGCGCCAGCAGCAACGGACTAGTTACCTACAATGAGCAGTTCTTC. This gives the protein CASSNGLVTYNEQFF.

Many counts were recorded for this clonotype. The chain carries TRBV7-3 and TRBJ2-7; D gene uncertain. V was cut by 5 bases and J by 0 bases, with 14 bases left in between. Germline loops: CDR1 SGHTA, CDR2 FQGTGA. The CDR3 contains 15 residues. The CDR3 DNA sequence: TGTGCCAGCAGCCTCCCGTGGAAAGACTCCTACGAGCAGTACTTC. Its translation: CASSLPWKDSYEQYF.

This clonotype was seen a few times. The chain carries TRBV3-1 and TRBJ1-5; 11 bases map to TRBD1. The germline CDR1 and CDR2 sequences are LGHDT and YNNKEL (reference sequence). V shed 1 base and J 4 bases; nucleotides not matched to a gene: 0. The CDR3 length is 15 residues. CDR3: CASSQGDRGNQPQHF. The CDR3 bases are TGTGCCAGCAGCCAAGGGGACAGGGGGAATCAGCCCCAGCATTTT.

This clonotype was counted only a few times. The rearrangement uses TRBV20-1 and TRBJ2-7, with TRBD1 identical over 11 bases. Germline CDR1 reads DFQATT; CDR2 reads SNEGSKA (reference sequence). Trimming removed 5 bases from V and 7 bases from J; junction bases left unmatched: 7. The CDR3 has 13 amino acids. This CDR3 is CSAHRDRGSEQYF. CDR3 DNA: TGCAGTGCTCACCGGGACAGGGGGAGTGAGCAGTACTTC.

The rearrangement uses TRBV10-3 and TRBJ2-1; 9 bases match TRBD2. There are 14 residues in the CDR3. With 9 bases clipped from V and 0 bases from J, the junction kept 3 bases outside the gene matches. CDR1 is ENHRY, CDR2 SYGVKD, per germline. The CDR3 nucleotides read TGTGCCATTCAGCGGGGGGACTCCTACAATGAGCAGTTCTTC. Translation: CAIQRGDSYNEQFF.

This clonotype has only a few counts. The J gene is TRBJ2-1, the V gene TRBV7-8; tentative D call: TRBD2 (5 bases). V was pared by 4 bases and J by 4 bases, with 14 bases between. This CDR3 region has 15 residues. CDR1 and CDR2 (germline): SGHVS, FQNEAQ. This chain's CDR3 is CASSSFTGIYNEQFF. As DNA, the CDR3 is TGTGCCAGCAGCTCTTTCACCGGGATTTACAATGAGCAGTTCTTC.

The rearrangement joins TRBV7-2 to TRBJ2-7, with D tentatively TRBD2 (7 bases). The CDR3 consists of 14 residues. The V gene's germline CDR1 is SGHTA and CDR2 FQGNSA. V was pared by 2 bases and J by 3 bases, with 11 bases between. CDR3 DNA sequence: TGTGCCAGCAGCTTATCGGGGGGCCTCTACGAGCAGTACTTC. Amino acid sequence: CASSLSGGLYEQYF.

The sample holds many counts of this clonotype. The chain joins TRBV6-6 to TRBJ1-1; D perhaps matches TRBD1 (6 bases). Germline CDR1 is MNHNY and CDR2 is SVGAGI (reference sequence). V shed 5 bases and J shed 8 bases, with 12 bases lying between them. There are 12 residues in the CDR3. The CDR3 DNA reads TGTGCCAGCAGTCAACCTGACAGGGAAGCTTTCTTT. Protein product: CASSQPDREAFF.

This clonotype showed up many times. The chain is built from TRBV5-1 and TRBJ1-3; perhaps TRBD1 as D (5 bases). Germline V lookup: CDR1 SGHRS, CDR2 YFSETQ. The V end was cut by 9 bases, the J end by 4 bases, with 17 bases between. This CDR3 contains 14 residues. The CDR3 spells CATGDPAAGNTIYF. CDR3 nucleotides: TGCGCCACTGGGGACCCCGCCGCCGGAAACACCATATATTTT.

This chain links TRBV25-1 with TRBJ2-5; 7 bases match TRBD1. V was clipped by 5 bases and J by 3 bases; unmatched bases: 12. Germline V CDR1 and CDR2: MGHDK, SYGVNS. The CDR3 loop spans 16 amino acids. The CDR3 loop is CASSPLGGAKKETQYF. The CDR3 DNA follows: TGTGCCAGCAGTCCTCTAGGGGGCGCCAAAAAAGAGACCCAGTACTTC.